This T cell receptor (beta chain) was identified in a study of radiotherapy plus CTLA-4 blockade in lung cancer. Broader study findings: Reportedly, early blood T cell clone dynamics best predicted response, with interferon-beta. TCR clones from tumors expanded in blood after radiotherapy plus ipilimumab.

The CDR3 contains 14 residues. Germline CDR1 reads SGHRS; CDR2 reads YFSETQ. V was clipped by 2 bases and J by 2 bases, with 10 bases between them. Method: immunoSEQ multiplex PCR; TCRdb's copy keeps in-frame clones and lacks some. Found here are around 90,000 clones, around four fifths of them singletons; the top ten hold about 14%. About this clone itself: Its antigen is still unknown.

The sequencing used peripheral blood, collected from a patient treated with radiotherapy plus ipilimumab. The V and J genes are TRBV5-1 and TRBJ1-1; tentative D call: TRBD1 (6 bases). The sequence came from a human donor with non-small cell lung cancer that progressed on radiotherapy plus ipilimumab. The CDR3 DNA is TGCGCCAGCAGCTTTGGACAGCCAAACACTGAAGCTTTCTTT. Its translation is CASSFGQPNTEAFF.